This T cell receptor (beta chain) was documented in a study of blood T cell repertoires in COVID-19. Study-level background: The study drew acute and convalescent COVID-19 samples from the United States, Italy and Spain. PBMCs, B-cell-depleted T cells, or T cells were the source of the cDNA or gDNA that made up the material.

A single count supports this clone. The CDR3 totals 13 residues. The V and J ends lost 5 bases and 6 bases, in that order; junction bases with no gene match: 4. The germline CDR1 and CDR2 sequences are LNHDA and SQIVND (reference sequence). In the authors' workflow: Nucleated cell counts were estimated from reference gene primer amplification. Produced via immunoSEQ multiplex PCR; TCRdb's table is partial and in-frame only. For V, J and clone size, that table is used; D and trimming come from the DNA. This sample has 52,000 or so clones, with 70% to 90% found just once. This chain uses TRBV19 with TRBJ2-1; 7 nucleotides agree with TRBD2. This sequence was found in a human donor in a cohort sampled during active COVID-19. What was sequenced was peripheral blood. CDR3 sequence reads: CASSGTKGNEQFF. CDR3 DNA: TGTGCCAGTAGTGGGACTAAGGGCAATGAGCAGTTCTTC.